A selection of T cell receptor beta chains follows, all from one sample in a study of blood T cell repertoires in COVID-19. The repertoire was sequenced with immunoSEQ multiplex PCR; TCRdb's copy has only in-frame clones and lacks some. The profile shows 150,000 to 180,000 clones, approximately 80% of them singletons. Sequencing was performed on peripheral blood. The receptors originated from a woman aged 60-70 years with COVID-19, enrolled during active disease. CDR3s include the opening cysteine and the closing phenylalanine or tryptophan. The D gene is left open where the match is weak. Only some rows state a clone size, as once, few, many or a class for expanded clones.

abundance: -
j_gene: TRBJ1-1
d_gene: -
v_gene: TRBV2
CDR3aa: CASSDNRDAKAFF
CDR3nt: TGTGCCAGCAGTGATAACAGGGATGCAAAAGCTTTCTTT

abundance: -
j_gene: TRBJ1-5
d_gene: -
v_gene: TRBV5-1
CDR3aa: CASSFTGASNQPQHF
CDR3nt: TGCGCCAGCAGCTTTACTGGGGCTAGCAATCAGCCCCAGCATTTT

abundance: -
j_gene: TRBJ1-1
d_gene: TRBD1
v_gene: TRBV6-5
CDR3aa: CASRGTGNTEAFF
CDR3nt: TGTGCCAGCAGGGGGACAGGGAACACTGAAGCTTTCTTT

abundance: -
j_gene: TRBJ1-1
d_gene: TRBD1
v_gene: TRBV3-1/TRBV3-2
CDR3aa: CASSQGERGRGTEAFF
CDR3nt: TGTGCCAGCAGCCAAGGGGAAAGGGGGCGAGGGACTGAAGCTTTCTTT

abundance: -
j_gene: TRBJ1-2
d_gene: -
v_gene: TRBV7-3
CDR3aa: CASSPRPDSSYGYTF
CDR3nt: TGTGCCAGCAGCCCCCGCCCAGACAGCTCCTATGGCTACACCTTC

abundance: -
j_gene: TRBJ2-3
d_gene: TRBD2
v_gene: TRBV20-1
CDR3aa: CSALAGEAQYF
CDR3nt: TGCAGTGCTCTAGCGGGAGAGGCCCAGTATTTT

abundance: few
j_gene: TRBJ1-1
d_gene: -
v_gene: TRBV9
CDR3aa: CASSPPIGTEAFF
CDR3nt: TGTGCCAGCAGCCCCCCTATCGGCACTGAAGCTTTCTTT

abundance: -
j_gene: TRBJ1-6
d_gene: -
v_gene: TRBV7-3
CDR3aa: CASSSSTSYNSPLHF
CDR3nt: TGTGCCAGCAGCTCATCTACCTCCTATAATTCACCCCTCCACTTT

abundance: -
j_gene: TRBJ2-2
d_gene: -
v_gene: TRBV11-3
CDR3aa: CASSLEKGGGELFF
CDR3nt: TGTGCCAGCAGCTTAGAAAAGGGAGGCGGGGAGCTGTTTTTT

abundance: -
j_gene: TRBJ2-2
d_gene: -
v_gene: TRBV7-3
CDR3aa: CASSPKGGRANTGELFF
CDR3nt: TGTGCCAGCAGCCCCAAGGGGGGGAGGGCGAACACCGGGGAGCTGTTTTTT

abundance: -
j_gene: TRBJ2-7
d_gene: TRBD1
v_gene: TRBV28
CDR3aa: CASSPGTGPYEQYF
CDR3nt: TGTGCCAGCAGCCCCGGGACAGGGCCCTACGAGCAGTACTTC

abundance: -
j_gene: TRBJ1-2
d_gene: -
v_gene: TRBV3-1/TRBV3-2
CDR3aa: CASSQGSAGPYGYTF
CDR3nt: TGTGCCAGCAGCCAAGGGTCCGCAGGTCCCTATGGCTACACCTTC

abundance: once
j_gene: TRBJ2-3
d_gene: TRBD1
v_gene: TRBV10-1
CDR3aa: CASSVNPQGASDTQYF
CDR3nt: TGCGCCAGCAGTGTAAACCCTCAGGGGGCGTCAGATACGCAGTATTTT

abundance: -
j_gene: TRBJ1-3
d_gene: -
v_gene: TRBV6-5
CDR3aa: CASSQVHSGNTIYF
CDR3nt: TGTGCCAGCAGTCAGGTACACTCTGGAAACACCATATATTTT

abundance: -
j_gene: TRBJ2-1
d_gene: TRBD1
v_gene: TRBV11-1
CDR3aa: CASRRTGISSYNEQFF
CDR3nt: TGTGCCAGCAGACGGACAGGTATAAGCTCCTACAATGAGCAGTTCTTC

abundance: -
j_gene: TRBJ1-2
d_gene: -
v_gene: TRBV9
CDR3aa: CASSVGGNYGYTF
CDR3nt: TGTGCCAGCAGCGTAGGAGGAAACTATGGCTACACCTTC

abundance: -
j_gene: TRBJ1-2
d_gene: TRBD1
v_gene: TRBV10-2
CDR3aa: CASSELGQGAVNYGYTF
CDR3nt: TGCGCCAGCAGTGAGTTGGGACAGGGGGCGGTGAACTATGGCTACACCTTC

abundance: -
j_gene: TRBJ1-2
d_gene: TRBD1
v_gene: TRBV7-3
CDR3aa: CASSLDRAGGYTF
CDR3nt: TGTGCCAGCAGCCTTGACAGGGCCGGCGGCTACACCTTC

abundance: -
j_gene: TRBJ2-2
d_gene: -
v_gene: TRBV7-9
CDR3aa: CASSTRQEVSGELFF
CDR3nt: TGTGCCAGCTCGACAAGGCAGGAAGTGTCCGGGGAGCTGTTTTTT

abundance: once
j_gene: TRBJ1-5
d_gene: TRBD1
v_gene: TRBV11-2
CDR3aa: CASSSQGANQPQHF
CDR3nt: TGTGCCAGCAGCTCACAGGGGGCTAATCAGCCCCAGCATTTT

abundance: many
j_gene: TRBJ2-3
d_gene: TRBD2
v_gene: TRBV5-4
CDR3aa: CASSQLSGGGTDTQYF
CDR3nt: TGTGCCAGCAGCCAACTAAGCGGGGGAGGGACAGATACGCAGTATTTT

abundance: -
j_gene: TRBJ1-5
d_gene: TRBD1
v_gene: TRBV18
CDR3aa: CASSPPGGQGRNQPQHF
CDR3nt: TGTGCCAGCTCACCACCGGGAGGACAGGGGCGCAATCAGCCCCAGCATTTT

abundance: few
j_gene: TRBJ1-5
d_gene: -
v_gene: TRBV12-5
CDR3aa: CASGPQGGQPQHF
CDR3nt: TGTGCTAGTGGTCCACAGGGTGGTCAGCCCCAGCATTTT

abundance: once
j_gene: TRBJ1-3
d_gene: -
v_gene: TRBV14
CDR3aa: CASSYTQGNTIYF
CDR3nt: TGTGCCAGCAGCTACACACAGGGAAACACCATATATTTT

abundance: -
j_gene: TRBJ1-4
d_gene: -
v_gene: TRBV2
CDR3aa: CASSDRQQRNEKLFF
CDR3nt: TGTGCCAGCAGTGATCGACAGCAGCGTAATGAAAAACTGTTTTTT

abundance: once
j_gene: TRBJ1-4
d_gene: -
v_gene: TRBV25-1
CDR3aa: CASSGMSGVREKLFF
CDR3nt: TGTGCCAGCAGTGGAATGTCAGGGGTCAGGGAAAAACTGTTTTTT

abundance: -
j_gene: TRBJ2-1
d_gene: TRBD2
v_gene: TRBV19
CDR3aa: CASKTAGGNYNEQFF
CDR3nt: TGTGCCAGTAAGACGGCGGGAGGGAACTACAATGAGCAGTTCTTC

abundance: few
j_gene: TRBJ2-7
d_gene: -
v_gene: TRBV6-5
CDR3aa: CASRQAYEQYF
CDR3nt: TGTGCCAGCAGACAAGCCTACGAGCAGTACTTC

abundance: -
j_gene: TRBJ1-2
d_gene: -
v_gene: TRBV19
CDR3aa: CASSIIPQANYGYTF
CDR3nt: TGTGCCAGTAGTATTATCCCACAAGCTAACTATGGCTACACCTTC

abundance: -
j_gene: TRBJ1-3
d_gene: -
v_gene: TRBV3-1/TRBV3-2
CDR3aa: CASSQVRTTGNTIYF
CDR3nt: TGTGCCAGCAGCCAAGTCCGGACAACTGGAAACACCATATATTTT

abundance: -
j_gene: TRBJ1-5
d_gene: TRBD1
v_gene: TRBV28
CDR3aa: CASSLQGTGFNQPQHF
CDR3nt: TGTGCCAGCAGTCTCCAGGGGACAGGATTCAATCAGCCCCAGCATTTT

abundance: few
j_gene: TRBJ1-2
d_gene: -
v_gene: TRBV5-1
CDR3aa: CASSLEPGSYYGYTF
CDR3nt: TGCGCCAGCAGCTTGGAACCGGGGTCCTACTATGGCTACACCTTC

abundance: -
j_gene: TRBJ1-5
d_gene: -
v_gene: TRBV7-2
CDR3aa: CASSLGEQGQPQHF
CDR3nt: TGTGCCAGCAGCTTAGGGGAACAGGGACAGCCCCAGCATTTT

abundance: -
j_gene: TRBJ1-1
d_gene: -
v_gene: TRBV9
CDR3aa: CASSVEVNTEAFF
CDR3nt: TGTGCCAGCAGCGTGGAGGTTAACACTGAAGCTTTCTTT

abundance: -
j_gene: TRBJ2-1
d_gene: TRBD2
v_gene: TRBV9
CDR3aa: CASSVGALRTSGYNEQFF
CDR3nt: TGTGCCAGCAGCGTAGGGGCCCTCAGGACTAGCGGCTACAATGAGCAGTTCTTC

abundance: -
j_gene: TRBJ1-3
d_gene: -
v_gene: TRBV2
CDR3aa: CASKAQTSSGNTIYF
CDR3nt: TGTGCCAGCAAAGCACAGACCTCCTCTGGAAACACCATATATTTT

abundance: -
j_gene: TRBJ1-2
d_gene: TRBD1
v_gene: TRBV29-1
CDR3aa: CSVGGTGELANYGYTF
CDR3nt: TGCAGCGTTGGAGGGACAGGGGAGTTAGCTAACTATGGCTACACCTTC

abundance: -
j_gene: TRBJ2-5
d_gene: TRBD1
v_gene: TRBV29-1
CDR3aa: CSVFYQHDRAQETQYF
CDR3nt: TGCAGCGTGTTTTACCAACACGACAGGGCACAAGAGACCCAGTACTTC

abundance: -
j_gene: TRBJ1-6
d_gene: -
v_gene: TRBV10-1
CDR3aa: CASSGAGDSPLHF
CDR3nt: TGCGCCAGCAGTGGGGCAGGGGATTCACCCCTCCACTTT

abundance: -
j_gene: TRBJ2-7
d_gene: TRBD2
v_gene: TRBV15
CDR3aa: CATSRDTSGYEQYF
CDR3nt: TGTGCCACCAGCAGAGATACTAGCGGATACGAGCAGTACTTC

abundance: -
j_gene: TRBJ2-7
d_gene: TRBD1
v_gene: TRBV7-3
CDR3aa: CASSSGTGGRLEQYF
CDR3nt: TGTGCCAGCAGCTCGGGGACAGGGGGTAGACTCGAGCAGTACTTC

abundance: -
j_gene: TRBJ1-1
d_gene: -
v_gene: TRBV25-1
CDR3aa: CASSESRDNLGTEAFF
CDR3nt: TGTGCCAGCAGTGAATCAAGGGACAACCTGGGCACTGAAGCTTTCTTT

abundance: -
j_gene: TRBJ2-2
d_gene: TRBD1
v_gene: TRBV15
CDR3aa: CATSRDRRTGDTGELFF
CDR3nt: TGTGCCACCAGCAGAGATCGGAGGACAGGGGACACCGGGGAGCTGTTTTTT

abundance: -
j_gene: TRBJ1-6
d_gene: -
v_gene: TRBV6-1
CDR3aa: CASSEGGGSPLHF
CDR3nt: TGTGCCAGCAGTGAAGGGGGGGGTTCACCCCTCCACTTT

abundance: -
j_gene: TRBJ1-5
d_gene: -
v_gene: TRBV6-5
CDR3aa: CASLNGIYSNQPQHF
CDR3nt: TGTGCCAGCCTCAACGGGATATATAGCAATCAGCCCCAGCATTTT

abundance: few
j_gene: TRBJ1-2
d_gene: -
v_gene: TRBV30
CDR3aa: CAWSVHIAGKASGYTF
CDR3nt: TGTGCCTGGAGTGTACATATCGCAGGGAAAGCTTCTGGCTACACCTTC

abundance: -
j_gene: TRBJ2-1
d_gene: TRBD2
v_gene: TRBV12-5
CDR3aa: CASGPPLAGGYNEQFF
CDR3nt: TGTGCTAGTGGACCTCCGCTAGCGGGGGGTTACAATGAGCAGTTCTTC

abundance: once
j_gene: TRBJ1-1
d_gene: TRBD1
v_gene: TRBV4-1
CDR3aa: CASSQGTGVWVEAFF
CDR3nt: TGCGCCAGCAGCCAAGGGACAGGGGTGTGGGTGGAAGCTTTCTTT

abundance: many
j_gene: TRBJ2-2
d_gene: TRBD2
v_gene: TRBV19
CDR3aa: CASRAGLAGKNTGELFF
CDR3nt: TGTGCCAGTAGGGCGGGACTAGCGGGAAAGAACACCGGGGAGCTGTTTTTT

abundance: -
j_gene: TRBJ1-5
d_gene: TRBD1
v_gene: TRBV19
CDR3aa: CASGETGGAGSNQPQHF
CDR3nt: TGTGCCAGCGGGGAGACAGGGGGCGCGGGAAGCAATCAGCCCCAGCATTTT

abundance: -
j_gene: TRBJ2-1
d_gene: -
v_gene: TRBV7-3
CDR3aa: CASSLMGSWANEQFF
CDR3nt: TGTGCCAGCAGCCTTATGGGGAGTTGGGCCAATGAGCAGTTCTTC

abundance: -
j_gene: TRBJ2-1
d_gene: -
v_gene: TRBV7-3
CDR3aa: CASSLNSGGSYNEQFF
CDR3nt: TGTGCCAGCAGCTTAAATTCCGGGGGCTCCTACAATGAGCAGTTCTTC

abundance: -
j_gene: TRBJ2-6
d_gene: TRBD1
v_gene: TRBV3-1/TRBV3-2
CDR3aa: CASGKWTGTNVLTF
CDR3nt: TGTGCCAGCGGGAAATGGACAGGTACCAACGTCCTGACTTTC